These T cell receptor beta chains were read from a single sample in a study of T-cell reconstitution after alpha-beta-depleted transplantation in children. TCRdb redid the calling of the PCR reads with MiXCR, one entry per CDR3 protein. The sample lists hundreds of thousands of distinct CDR3 sequences; around 16% were seen once. Here the sequenced sample was PBMCs from the stem cell graft donor, taken from the stem cell graft. These receptors were collected from a human donor who donated a stem cell graft to a child with acute lymphoblastic leukemia. Each CDR3 is given with its conserved first and last residue. D genes are given only for firm matches. Some rows mark clone size as missing; the rest say once, few, many or name a class of expanded clone.

cdr3_length d_call j_call clone_size v_call cdr3_aa cdr3_nt
14 TRBD2 TRBJ2-7 . TRBV5-1 CASSSSGRSYEQYF TGCGCCAGCAGCTCTAGCGGGAGGTCCTACGAGCAGTACTTC
14 . TRBJ2-7 few TRBV19 CASSTLGDTYEQYF TGTGCCAGTAGTACCCTCGGGGACACCTACGAGCAGTACTTC
15 . TRBJ2-5 few TRBV5-1 CASSLVGTEAETQYF TGCGCCAGCAGCTTGGTTGGGACGGAAGCAGAGACCCAGTACTTC
11 . TRBJ2-7 . TRBV20-1 CSAREGDEQYF TGCAGTGCTAGAGAGGGCGACGAGCAGTACTTC
15 . TRBJ2-7 few TRBV7-2 CASSLEGSGSGEQYF TGTGCCAGCAGCTTAGAAGGGAGTGGGAGTGGCGAGCAGTACTTC
16 TRBD1 TRBJ2-3 few TRBV15 CATSRDPGQGWNTQYF TGTGCCACCAGCAGAGATCCGGGACAGGGATGGAATACGCAGTATTTT
13 . TRBJ2-1 . TRBV29-1 CSVQKVSYNEQFF TGCAGCGTTCAGAAGGTGTCCTACAATGAGCAGTTCTTC
13 . TRBJ1-1 . TRBV4-2 CASSRKGETEAFF TGTGCCAGCAGCCGAAAAGGCGAGACTGAAGCTTTCTTT
15 . TRBJ1-5 . TRBV28 CASITHRYSNQPQHF TGTGCCAGCATAACCCACAGGTATAGCAATCAGCCCCAGCATTTT
16 TRBD1 TRBJ1-1 . TRBV6-5 CASSSPGGTAVHEAFF TGTGCCAGCAGTTCCCCCGGCGGGACAGCCGTTCATGAAGCTTTCTTT
16 . TRBJ2-2 . TRBV7-9 CASLRGEAGGTGELFF TGTGCCAGCCTCAGGGGCGAGGCAGGGGGGACCGGGGAGCTGTTTTTT
11 . TRBJ2-5 few TRBV5-1 CASSIVETQYF TGCGCCAGCAGCATAGTGGAGACCCAGTACTTC
13 . TRBJ2-7 . TRBV7-6 CASSLAPAREQYF TGTGCCAGCAGCTTAGCGCCGGCTCGCGAGCAGTACTTC
15 . TRBJ1-2 few TRBV7-9 CASSLPGEGQGGYTF TGTGCCAGCAGCTTACCGGGGGAAGGGCAGGGTGGCTACACCTTC
13 . TRBJ1-2 . TRBV12-3/TRBV12-4 CASSLRGEGGYTF TGTGCCAGCAGTTTGCGAGGGGAAGGGGGCTACACCTTC
13 TRBD1 TRBJ1-1 few TRBV5-1 CASRLTGATEAFF TGCGCCAGCAGATTGACAGGGGCCACTGAAGCTTTCTTT
15 TRBD1 TRBJ2-6 . TRBV5-1 CASSAGTGGVNVLTF TGCGCCAGCAGTGCCGGGACAGGGGGGGTCAACGTCCTGACTTTC
14 TRBD2 TRBJ2-1 . TRBV11-2 CASGLAGGVNEQFF TGTGCCAGCGGCCTAGCGGGAGGGGTCAATGAGCAGTTCTTC
18 . TRBJ2-1 once TRBV3-1 CASCSDATRSWSYNEQFF TGTGCCAGCTGCTCAGATGCCACTCGTTCGTGGTCCTACAATGAGCAGTTCTTC
15 . TRBJ1-1 . TRBV18 CASSPQSPGRTEAFF TGTGCCAGCTCACCACAGTCTCCGGGGCGAACTGAAGCTTTCTTT
15 TRBD1 TRBJ1-1 few TRBV6-1 CASSGRDSEHFEAFF TGTGCCAGCAGTGGCCGGGACAGCGAACATTTTGAAGCTTTCTTT
13 . TRBJ1-4 . TRBV25-1 CASRAGGGTELFF TGTGCCAGCAGGGCCGGGGGAGGTACTGAACTGTTTTTT
13 . TRBJ2-6 few TRBV12-3/TRBV12-4 CASSRAGANVLTF TGTGCCAGCAGTCGGGCTGGGGCCAACGTCCTGACTTTC
13 . TRBJ2-7 . TRBV12-3/TRBV12-4 CASSFGTATEQYF TGTGCCAGCAGTTTCGGGACCGCGACTGAGCAGTACTTC